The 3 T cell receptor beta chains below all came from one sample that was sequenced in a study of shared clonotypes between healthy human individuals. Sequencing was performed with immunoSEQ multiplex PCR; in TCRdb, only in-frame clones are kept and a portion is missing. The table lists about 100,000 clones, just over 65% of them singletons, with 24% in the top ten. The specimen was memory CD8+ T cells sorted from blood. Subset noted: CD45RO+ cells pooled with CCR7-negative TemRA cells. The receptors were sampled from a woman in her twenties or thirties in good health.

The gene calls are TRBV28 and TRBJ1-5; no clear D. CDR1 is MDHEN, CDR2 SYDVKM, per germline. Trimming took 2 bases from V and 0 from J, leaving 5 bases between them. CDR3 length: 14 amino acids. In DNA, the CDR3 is TGTGCCAGCAGTTTAGGGGTTAGCAATCAGCCCCAGCATTTT. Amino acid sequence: CASSLGVSNQPQHF.

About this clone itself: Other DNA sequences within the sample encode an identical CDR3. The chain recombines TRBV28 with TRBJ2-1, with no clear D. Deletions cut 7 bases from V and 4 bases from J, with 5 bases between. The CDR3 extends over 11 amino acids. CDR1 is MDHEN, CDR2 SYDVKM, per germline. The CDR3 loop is CASTTYNEQFF. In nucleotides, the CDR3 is TGTGCCAGCACTACGTACAATGAGCAGTTCTTC. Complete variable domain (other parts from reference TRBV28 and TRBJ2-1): DVKVTQSSRYLVKRTGEKVFLECVQDMDHENMFWYRQDPGLGLRLIYFSYDVKMKEKGDIPEGYSVSREKKERFSLILESASTNQTSMYLCASTTYNEQFFGPGTRLTVL.

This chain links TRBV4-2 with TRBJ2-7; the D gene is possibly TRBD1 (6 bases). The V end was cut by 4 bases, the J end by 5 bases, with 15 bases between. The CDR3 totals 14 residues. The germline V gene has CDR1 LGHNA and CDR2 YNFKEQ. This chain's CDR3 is CASSPEPGHNEQYF. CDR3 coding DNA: TGTGCCAGCAGCCCGGAGCCGGGACACAACGAGCAGTACTTC.